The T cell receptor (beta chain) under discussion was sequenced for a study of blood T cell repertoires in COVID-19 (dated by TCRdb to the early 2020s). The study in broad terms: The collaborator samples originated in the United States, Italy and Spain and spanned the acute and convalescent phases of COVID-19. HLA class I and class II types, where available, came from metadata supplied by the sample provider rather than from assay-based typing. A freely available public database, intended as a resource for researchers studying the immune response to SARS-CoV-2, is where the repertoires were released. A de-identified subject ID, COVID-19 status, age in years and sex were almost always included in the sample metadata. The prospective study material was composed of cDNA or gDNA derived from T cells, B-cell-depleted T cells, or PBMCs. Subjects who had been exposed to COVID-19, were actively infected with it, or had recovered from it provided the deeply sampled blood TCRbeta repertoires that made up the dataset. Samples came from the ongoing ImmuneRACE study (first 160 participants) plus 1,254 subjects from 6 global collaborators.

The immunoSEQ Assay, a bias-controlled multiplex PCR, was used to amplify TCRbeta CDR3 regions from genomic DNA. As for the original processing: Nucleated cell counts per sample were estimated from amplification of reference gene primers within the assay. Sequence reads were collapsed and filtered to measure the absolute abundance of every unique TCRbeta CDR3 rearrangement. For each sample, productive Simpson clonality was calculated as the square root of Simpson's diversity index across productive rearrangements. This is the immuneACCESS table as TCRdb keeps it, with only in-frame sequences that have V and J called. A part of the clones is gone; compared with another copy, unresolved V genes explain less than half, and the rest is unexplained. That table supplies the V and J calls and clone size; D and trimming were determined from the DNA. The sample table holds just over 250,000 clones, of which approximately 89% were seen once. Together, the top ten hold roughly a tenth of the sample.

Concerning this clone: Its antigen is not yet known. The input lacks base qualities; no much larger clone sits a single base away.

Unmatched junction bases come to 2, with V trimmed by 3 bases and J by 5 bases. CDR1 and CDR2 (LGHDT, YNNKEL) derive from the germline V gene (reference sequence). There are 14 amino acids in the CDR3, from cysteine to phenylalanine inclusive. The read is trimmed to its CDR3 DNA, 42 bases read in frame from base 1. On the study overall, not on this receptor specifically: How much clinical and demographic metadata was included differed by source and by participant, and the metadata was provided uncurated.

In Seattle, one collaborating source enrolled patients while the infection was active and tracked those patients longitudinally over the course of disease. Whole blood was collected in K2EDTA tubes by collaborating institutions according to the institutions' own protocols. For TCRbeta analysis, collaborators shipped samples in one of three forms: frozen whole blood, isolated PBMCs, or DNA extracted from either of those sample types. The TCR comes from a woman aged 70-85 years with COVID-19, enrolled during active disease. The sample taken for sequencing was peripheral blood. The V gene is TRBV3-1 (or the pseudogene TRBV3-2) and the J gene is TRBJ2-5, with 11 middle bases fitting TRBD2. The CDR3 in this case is CASSQVAGGETQYF. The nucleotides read TGTGCCAGCAGCCAGGTAGCGGGAGGGGAGACCCAGTACTTC.